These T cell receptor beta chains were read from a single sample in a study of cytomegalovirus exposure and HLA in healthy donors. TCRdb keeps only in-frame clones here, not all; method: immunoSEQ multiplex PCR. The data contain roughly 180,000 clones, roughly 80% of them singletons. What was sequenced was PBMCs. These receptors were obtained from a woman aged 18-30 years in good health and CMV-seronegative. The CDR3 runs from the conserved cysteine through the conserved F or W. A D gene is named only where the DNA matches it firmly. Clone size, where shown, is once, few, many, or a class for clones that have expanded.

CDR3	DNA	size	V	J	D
CASSILGAGGSKNIQYF	TGTGCCAGTAGTATATTAGGGGCAGGGGGTAGCAAAAACATTCAGTACTTC	few	TRBV19	TRBJ2-4	TRBD1
CASRVSGSSSYNEQFF	TGTGCCAGTAGGGTTAGCGGGAGCAGCTCCTACAATGAGCAGTTCTTC	.	TRBV19	TRBJ2-1	TRBD2
CASSEVGLAGREQFF	TGTGCCAGCAGTGAAGTAGGACTAGCAGGGCGTGAGCAGTTCTTC	.	TRBV6-1	TRBJ2-1	TRBD2
CAAMTSSDTQYF	TGTGCCGCAATGACTAGTTCAGATACGCAGTATTTT	.	TRBV5-4	TRBJ2-3	.
CASSLPSGRADTGELFF	TGTGCCAGCAGTTTGCCTAGCGGGAGGGCCGACACCGGGGAGCTGTTTTTT	.	TRBV28	TRBJ2-2	TRBD2
CASSLEPVSGTDTQYF	TGCGCCAGCAGCTTGGAGCCCGTCTCGGGCACAGATACGCAGTATTTT	.	TRBV5-1	TRBJ2-3	.
CASSSLTSGRVETQYF	TGTGCCAGCAGTTCCCTGACTAGCGGGAGAGTAGAGACCCAGTACTTC	.	TRBV27	TRBJ2-5	TRBD2
CASSQGTQGYEQYF	TGCGCCAGCAGCCAGGGAACACAGGGCTACGAGCAGTACTTC	.	TRBV4-3	TRBJ2-7	.
CASSYHPSGANNEQFF	TGTGCCAGCAGTTACCACCCCAGCGGGGCCAACAATGAGCAGTTCTTC	.	TRBV6-5	TRBJ2-1	TRBD2
CASSIDSGRGYEQYF	TGTGCCAGTAGTATTGATTCGGGCAGGGGGTACGAGCAGTACTTC	.	TRBV19	TRBJ2-7	TRBD1
CASRTGGSNEKLFF	TGTGCCAGCAGGACGGGCGGGAGTAATGAAAAACTGTTTTTT	.	TRBV28	TRBJ1-4	.
CASARAGGRRGHPILYGYTF	TGTGCTAGTGCTCGTGCAGGGGGTCGGCGGGGACACCCGATACTCTATGGCTACACCTTC	.	TRBV12-5	TRBJ1-2	TRBD1
CASTPGLSYNEQFF	TGTGCCAGCACTCCGGGACTCTCCTACAATGAGCAGTTCTTC	.	TRBV7-6	TRBJ2-1	.
CASSETRHQFF	TGTGCCAGCAGCGAAACGAGACATCAGTTCTTC	.	TRBV28	TRBJ2-1	.
CASSRRERFTDTQYF	TGTGCCAGCAGCAGGAGGGAAAGGTTCACAGATACGCAGTATTTT	few	TRBV21-1	TRBJ2-3	.
CASSLVLAQETQYF	TGCGCCAGCAGCTTGGTACTAGCGCAGGAGACCCAGTACTTC	.	TRBV5-1	TRBJ2-5	TRBD2
CASANPTSGTHEQYF	TGTGCCAGCGCAAACCCGACTAGCGGGACCCACGAGCAGTACTTC	.	TRBV11-3	TRBJ2-7	TRBD2
CAWDRGEGTEAFF	TGTGCCTGGGACAGGGGGGAAGGGACTGAAGCTTTCTTT	.	TRBV30	TRBJ1-1	TRBD1
CASSLSFGNARDSSYEQYF	TGTGCCAGCAGCTTATCTTTCGGAAATGCGCGGGACTCCTCCTACGAGCAGTACTTC	.	TRBV7-8	TRBJ2-7	.
CASSLAGQEHTEAFF	TGCGCCAGCAGCTTGGCGGGACAGGAGCACACTGAAGCTTTCTTT	.	TRBV5-1	TRBJ1-1	TRBD1
CSARGTGTSYEQYF	TGCAGCGCCCGGGGGACAGGTACGTCCTACGAGCAGTACTTC	.	TRBV29-1	TRBJ2-7	TRBD1
CASSIGVAGGFYEQYF	TGTGCCAGTAGTATAGGAGTGGCGGGAGGATTTTACGAGCAGTACTTC	.	TRBV19	TRBJ2-7	TRBD2
CASSNPGGKNTEAFF	TGTGCCAGTAGTAACCCGGGAGGAAAGAACACTGAAGCTTTCTTT	.	TRBV19	TRBJ1-1	.
CASSDAGHGETQYF	TGTGCCAGCAGTGATGCAGGTCATGGGGAGACCCAGTACTTC	few	TRBV25-1	TRBJ2-5	.
CASSHFGGSGARTYNEQFF	TGTGCCAGCAGCCATTTCGGGGGTAGCGGGGCCCGGACCTACAATGAGCAGTTCTTC	.	TRBV14	TRBJ2-1	TRBD2
CASASQGSGELFF	TGTGCCAGCGCGTCACAGGGGTCCGGGGAGCTGTTTTTT	.	TRBV6-4	TRBJ2-2	TRBD1
CASAKGQLDEQYF	TGTGCCAGCGCAAAGGGACAGCTAGACGAGCAGTACTTC	.	TRBV2	TRBJ2-7	TRBD1
CASSLGGDANYEQYF	TGTGCCAGCAGCTTGGGGGGGGATGCTAACTACGAGCAGTACTTC	.	TRBV11-3	TRBJ2-7	TRBD2
CASSLAGTGELFF	TGTGCCAGCAGTTTAGCGGGCACCGGGGAGCTGTTTTTT	.	TRBV27	TRBJ2-2	.
CASSLTWTGNQPQHF	TGTGCCAGTAGCCTGACCTGGACAGGCAACCAGCCCCAGCATTTT	.	TRBV19	TRBJ1-5	TRBD1
CASSELTPLTGELFF	TGCGCCAGCAGCGAGTTAACCCCCCTAACCGGGGAGCTGTTTTTT	.	TRBV5-1	TRBJ2-2	.
CSVGTSYEQYF	TGCAGCGTGGGCACCTCCTACGAGCAGTACTTC	few	TRBV29-1	TRBJ2-7	.
CASSQGGVAGYEQYF	TGCGCCAGCAGCCAAGGGGGGGTAGCGGGATACGAGCAGTACTTC	once	TRBV4-1	TRBJ2-7	TRBD2
CASSLTFGELFF	TGTGCCAGCAGCCTGACATTCGGGGAGCTGTTTTTT	.	TRBV5-4	TRBJ2-2	.
CASNILASDTEAFF	TGTGCCAGTAATATCTTGGCCAGTGACACTGAAGCTTTCTTT	.	TRBV19	TRBJ1-1	.
CASSQRLAGGPGGEQYF	TGCGCCAGCAGCCAGAGACTAGCGGGAGGGCCCGGGGGCGAGCAGTACTTC	.	TRBV4-1	TRBJ2-7	TRBD2
CASSPKTENTEAFF	TGTGCCAGCTCACCCAAGACAGAGAACACTGAAGCTTTCTTT	.	TRBV18	TRBJ1-1	.
CASRDRGLQETQYF	TGTGCCAGCAGGGACAGGGGACTCCAAGAGACCCAGTACTTC	.	TRBV27	TRBJ2-5	TRBD1
CASGPQVEPNTEAFF	TGTGCCAGCGGCCCCCAGGTTGAACCGAACACTGAAGCTTTCTTT	.	TRBV12-1	TRBJ1-1	.
CASSLTGAALGANVLTF	TGTGCCAGCAGCTTGACAGGGGCCGCGTTGGGGGCCAACGTCCTGACTTTC	.	TRBV11-1	TRBJ2-6	TRBD1
CASSLDRAKAFF	TGTGCCAGCAGCTTAGACAGGGCCAAAGCTTTCTTT	.	TRBV6-5	TRBJ1-1	TRBD1
CASSLPSAGVQETQYF	TGTGCCAGCAGCTTGCCTAGTGCGGGGGTACAAGAGACCCAGTACTTC	once	TRBV5-4	TRBJ2-5	TRBD2
CASSLGVSSTAGELFF	TGCGCCAGCAGCTTGGGGGTCAGTAGCACTGCCGGGGAGCTGTTTTTT	.	TRBV5-1	TRBJ2-2	.